This entry is about one TCR beta chain. This sample was taken from a study of patients and donors after allogeneic stem cell transplantation. The CDR3 is 12 residues long. Looked up from germline, CDR1 is DFQATT and CDR2 is SNEGSKA (reference sequence). Trimming stripped 4 bases from V and 2 bases from J, with 9 bases between. MiXCR was run by TCRdb on the RT-PCR reads, yielding one entry per CDR3 protein. Of 200,000 to 250,000 distinct CDR3 sequences listed, less than 15% are singletons. This TCR was recovered from a human donor who was either an allogeneic HSCT recipient or a stem cell or donor lymphocyte infusion donor (not recorded which). It is not recorded whose cells these are; they may come from a transplant donor. This sequence joins TRBV20-1 and TRBJ2-7, with D maybe TRBD1 (6 bases). The source material was blood, either unsorted or a sorted T cell fraction (not recorded which). CDR3 in DNA: TGCAGTGCTAACAGGGACACCTACGAGCAGTACTTC. Translated, it gives CSANRDTYEQYF.